A selection of T cell receptor beta chains follows, all from one sample in a study of low-dose radiotherapy and immunotherapy resistance in tumors. TCRdb passed the reads through MiXCR, listing each CDR3 protein once. The repertoire includes tens of thousands of distinct CDR3 sequences, roughly a sixth of them detected once, and 2.8% sits in the top ten. The sample here was PBMCs, taken before treatment. These TCRs come from a male donor with prostate cancer. CDR3s include the opening cysteine and the closing phenylalanine or tryptophan. Size is stated for part of the rows, as once, few or many counts, or as a class when the clone is expanded.

j_gene: TRBJ2-1
abundance: few
v_gene: TRBV5-6
CDR3aa: CASSPETSGYYNEQFF

j_gene: TRBJ2-5
abundance: few
v_gene: TRBV5-1
CDR3aa: CACSFTRGPETQYF

j_gene: TRBJ2-6
abundance: many
v_gene: TRBV9
CDR3aa: CASSHGLAGDSGANVLTF

j_gene: TRBJ1-4
abundance: .
v_gene: TRBV25-1
CDR3aa: CASSRGGTGNEKLFF

j_gene: TRBJ2-3
abundance: many
v_gene: TRBV10-2
CDR3aa: CASSESGFSTDTQYF

j_gene: TRBJ2-3
abundance: many
v_gene: TRBV11-2
CDR3aa: CASRKGVSGDSDTQYF

j_gene: TRBJ2-5
abundance: many
v_gene: TRBV7-8
CDR3aa: CASSRGLAGFGHETQYF

j_gene: TRBJ2-1
abundance: .
v_gene: TRBV12-3/TRBV12-4
CDR3aa: CASSRTGGEQFF

j_gene: .
abundance: .
v_gene: TRBV28
CDR3aa: CASSRGTSHNEQFF

j_gene: TRBJ1-5
abundance: many
v_gene: TRBV7-2
CDR3aa: CASSRPGRGQPQHF

j_gene: TRBJ2-7
abundance: .
v_gene: TRBV10-3
CDR3aa: CAISEQGGDYEQYF

j_gene: TRBJ2-5
abundance: .
v_gene: TRBV27
CDR3aa: CASSRGAGGPMQETQYF

j_gene: TRBJ1-2
abundance: .
v_gene: TRBV3-1
CDR3aa: CASSLHQGATGYTF

j_gene: TRBJ1-5
abundance: .
v_gene: TRBV18
CDR3aa: CASSPEQGAQPQHF

j_gene: TRBJ1-6
abundance: many
v_gene: TRBV6-4
CDR3aa: CASRDRVSPLHF

j_gene: TRBJ2-5
abundance: many
v_gene: TRBV28
CDR3aa: CASSSQGGAETQYF

j_gene: TRBJ2-6
abundance: many
v_gene: TRBV29-1
CDR3aa: CSVLTGTGGSGANVLTF

j_gene: TRBJ2-1
abundance: .
v_gene: TRBV20-1
CDR3aa: CSAYLLAFNQEGEQFF

j_gene: TRBJ2-3
abundance: many
v_gene: TRBV11-2
CDR3aa: CASSPQRADTQYF

j_gene: TRBJ2-3
abundance: .
v_gene: TRBV5-1
CDR3aa: CASSLGGWDSPTDTQYF

j_gene: TRBJ2-6
abundance: many
v_gene: TRBV20-1
CDR3aa: CSATGDTSGANVLTF